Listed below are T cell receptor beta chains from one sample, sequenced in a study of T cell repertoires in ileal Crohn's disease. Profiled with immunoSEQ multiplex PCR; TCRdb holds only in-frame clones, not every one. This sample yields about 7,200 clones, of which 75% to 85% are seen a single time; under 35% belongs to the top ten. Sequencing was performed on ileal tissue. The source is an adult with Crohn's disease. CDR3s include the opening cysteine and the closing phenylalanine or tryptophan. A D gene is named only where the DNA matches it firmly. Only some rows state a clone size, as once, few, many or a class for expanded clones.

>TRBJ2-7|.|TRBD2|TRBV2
TGTGCCAGCAGTCCTAGCGGGGGGAAAGGCTACGAGCAGTACTTC
CASSPSGGKGYEQYF
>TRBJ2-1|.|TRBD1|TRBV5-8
TGTGCCAGCAGCTTGGAACAGGGGGCTTACAATGAGCAGTTCTTC
CASSLEQGAYNEQFF
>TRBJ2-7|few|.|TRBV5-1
TGCGCCAGCAGCCCCCCCGGCTACGAGCAGTACTTC
CASSPPGYEQYF
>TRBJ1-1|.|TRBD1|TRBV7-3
TGTGCCAGCAGCCCTGGACAGGGGTGGAACACTGAAGCTTTCTTT
CASSPGQGWNTEAFF
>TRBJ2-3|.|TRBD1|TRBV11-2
TGTGCCAGCAGCCCATGGACAGGGAGCACAGATACGCAGTATTTT
CASSPWTGSTDTQYF
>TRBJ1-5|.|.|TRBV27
TGTGCCAGCAGCCCCTCCCGGGGGTATAGCAATCAGCCCCAGCATTTT
CASSPSRGYSNQPQHF
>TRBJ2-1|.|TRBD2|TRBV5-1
TGCGCCAGCAGCTTGGCGGCTAGCGGGAGAAATAAGGATGAGCAGTTCTTC
CASSLAASGRNKDEQFF
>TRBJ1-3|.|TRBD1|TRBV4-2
TGTGCCAGCAGCCTAGGACAGGGAAATGGAAACACCATATATTTT
CASSLGQGNGNTIYF
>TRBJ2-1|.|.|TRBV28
TGTGCCAGCCCTGAAGTGGTGCCGTTCTCCTACAATGAGCAGTTCTTC
CASPEVVPFSYNEQFF
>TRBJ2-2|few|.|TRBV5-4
TGTGCCAGCAGCTTGCCGGGAAGGGGGAACACCGGGGAGCTGTTTTTT
CASSLPGRGNTGELFF
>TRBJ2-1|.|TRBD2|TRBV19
TGTGCCAGTAGTATAGCAACTAGCGGTACCTACAATGAGCAGTTCTTC
CASSIATSGTYNEQFF
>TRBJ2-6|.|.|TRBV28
TGTGCCAGCAGGGCCAGCTCTGGGGCCAACGTCCTGACTTTC
CASRASSGANVLTF
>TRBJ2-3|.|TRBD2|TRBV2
TGTGCCAGCTCCTCGACTAGCGGGAGGACCACGTCGTCAGATACGCAGTATTTT
CASSSTSGRTTSSDTQYF
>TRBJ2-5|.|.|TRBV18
TGTGCCAGCTCAGACGGGGCAACGAATGTCGGGGAGACCCAGTACTTC
CASSDGATNVGETQYF
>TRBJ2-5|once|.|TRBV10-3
TGTGCCATCAGTGAGTCAGAGACCCAGTACTTC
CAISESETQYF
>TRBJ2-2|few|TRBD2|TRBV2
TGTGCCAGCAGGCTGGGCGGGAGTAACACCGGGGAGCTGTTTTTT
CASRLGGSNTGELFF
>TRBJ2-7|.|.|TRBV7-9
TGTGCCAGCAGCTTTGGGGGTATCGCCTACGAGCAGTACTTC
CASSFGGIAYEQYF
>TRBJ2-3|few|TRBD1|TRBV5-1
TGCGCCAGCAGCTACCGTGACAGGGGGGATAGCACAGATACGCAGTATTTT
CASSYRDRGDSTDTQYF
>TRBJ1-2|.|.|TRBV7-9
TGTGCCAGCAGCTCCCCAGGCGGGCCTGAGGGCTACACCTTC
CASSSPGGPEGYTF
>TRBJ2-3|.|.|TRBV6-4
TGTGCCAGCAGTGTTGGGGAGGACACAGATACGCAGTATTTT
CASSVGEDTDTQYF
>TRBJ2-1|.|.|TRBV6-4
TGTGCCAGCAGTGAGGGGGCTAGCGATGAGCAGTTCTTC
CASSEGASDEQFF
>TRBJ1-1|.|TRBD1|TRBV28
TGTGCCAGCAGGGGGACAGGGGACACTGAAGCTTTCTTT
CASRGTGDTEAFF
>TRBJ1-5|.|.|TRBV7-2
TGTGCCAGCAGCATAAGAGGCAATCAGCCCCAGCATTTT
CASSIRGNQPQHF
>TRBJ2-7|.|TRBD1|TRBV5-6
TGTGCCAGCAGCTTCGTGTCTATAGGGGTGACAGGGGACGAGCAGTACTTC
CASSFVSIGVTGDEQYF
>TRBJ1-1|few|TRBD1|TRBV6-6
TGTGCCAGCAGAAAGGGGGCGCCGGACACTGAAGCTTTCTTT
CASRKGAPDTEAFF
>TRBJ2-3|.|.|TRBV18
TGTGCCAGCTCACTCCGGGACTCCACAGATACGCAGTATTTT
CASSLRDSTDTQYF
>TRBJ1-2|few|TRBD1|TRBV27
TGTGCCAGCAGTTTGAATTATGGACAGGGGGCGGTGGGCTACACCTTC
CASSLNYGQGAVGYTF
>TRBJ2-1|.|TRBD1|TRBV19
TGTGCCAGTAAGGGACAGGGGAGTAATGAGCAGTTCTTC
CASKGQGSNEQFF
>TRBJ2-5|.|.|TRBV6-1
TGTGCCAGCAGTGATCATTCCAACCAAGAGACCCAGTACTTC
CASSDHSNQETQYF
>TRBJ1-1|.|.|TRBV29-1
TGCAGCTTTAGGGAGGGACCCGGAATGAACACTGAAGCTTTCTTT
CSFREGPGMNTEAFF
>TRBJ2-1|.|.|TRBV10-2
TGCGCCAGCAGTGGTGGCAGGGGAGAGGAGCAGTTCTTC
CASSGGRGEEQFF
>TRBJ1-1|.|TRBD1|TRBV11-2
TGTGCCAGCAGCCTTAATCCGGGACAGGGGGAGAGAGCTTTCTTT
CASSLNPGQGERAFF
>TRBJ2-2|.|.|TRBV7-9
TGTGCCAGCAGACCCCCCGTGACACCTGCAACCGGGGAGCTGTTTTTT
CASRPPVTPATGELFF
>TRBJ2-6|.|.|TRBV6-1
TGTGCCAGCAGTGAATTTGGGCAGGGGCCGTTAGGGCGTGTCCTGACTTTC
CASSEFGQGPLGRVLTF
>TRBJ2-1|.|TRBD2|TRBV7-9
TGTGCCAGCAGTTCTGAAAGCGGGAGGGCATTAAGTGAGCAGTTCTTC
CASSSESGRALSEQFF
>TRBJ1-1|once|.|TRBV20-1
TGCAGTGCTAGTAAACAGATTGAAGCTTTCTTT
CSASKQIEAFF
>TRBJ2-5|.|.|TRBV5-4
TGTGCCAGCAGCTTCGCAGGCCAAGAGACCCAGTACTTC
CASSFAGQETQYF
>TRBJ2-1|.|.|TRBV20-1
TGCAGTGCTAAAAAGGGGAATGAGCAGTTCTTC
CSAKKGNEQFF
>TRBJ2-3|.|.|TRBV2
TGTGCCAGCAGTGAAGTAGGGTCAGATACGCAGTATTTT
CASSEVGSDTQYF
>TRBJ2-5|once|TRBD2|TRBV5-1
TGCGCCAGCAGCTTGTCTAGCGGAGTGTACCAAGAGACCCAGTACTTC
CASSLSSGVYQETQYF
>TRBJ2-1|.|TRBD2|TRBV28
TGTGCCAGCAGAGAGGTACTAGCGCTTTACAATGAGCAGTTCTTC
CASREVLALYNEQFF
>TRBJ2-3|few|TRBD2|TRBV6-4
TGTGCCAGCAGTGACGGCAGCGGGGGCACAGATACGCAGTATTTT
CASSDGSGGTDTQYF
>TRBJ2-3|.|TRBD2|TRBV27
TGTGCCAGCAGTTTATACGGGGGGGGGTGGGCGGACGCTAGCACAGATACGCAGTATTTT
CASSLYGGGWADASTDTQYF
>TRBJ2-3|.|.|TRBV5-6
TGTGCCAGCAGCCGAGGGGATACGCAGTATTTT
CASSRGDTQYF
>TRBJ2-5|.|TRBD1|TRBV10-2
TGCGCCAGCAGTGAGCTGGACAGGGGGGGAGAGACCCAGTACTTC
CASSELDRGGETQYF
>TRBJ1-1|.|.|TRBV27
TGTGCCAGCAGTTTAACCCAGGGGAGGACTGAAGCTTTCTTT
CASSLTQGRTEAFF
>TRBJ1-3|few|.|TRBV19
TGTGCCAGTAGTATAATGGCAGACTCTGGAAACACCATATATTTT
CASSIMADSGNTIYF
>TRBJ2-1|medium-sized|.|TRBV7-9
TGTGCCAGCAGCACCCGGACAGATATCTCCTACAATGAGCAGTTCTTC
CASSTRTDISYNEQFF
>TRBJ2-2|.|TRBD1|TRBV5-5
TGTGCCAGCAGCTTGACCGGGACAGGGGTCACCGGGGAGCTGTTTTTT
CASSLTGTGVTGELFF
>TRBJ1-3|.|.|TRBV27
TGTGCCAGCAGTTTTCGGGGGGGAGCTGGAAACACCATATATTTT
CASSFRGGAGNTIYF
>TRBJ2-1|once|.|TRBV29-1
TGCAGTGTCCAGGGGGGGTCCGTCAATGAGCAGTTCTTC
CSVQGGSVNEQFF
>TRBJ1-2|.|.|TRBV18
TGTGCCAGCTCACCTGGGGAAGCCATCTATGGCTACACCTTC
CASSPGEAIYGYTF
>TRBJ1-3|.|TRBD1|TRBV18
TGTGCCAGCTCGGAGGGGACAGGGGGCTCTGGAAACACCATATATTTT
CASSEGTGGSGNTIYF
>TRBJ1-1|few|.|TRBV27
TGTGCCAGCAGTCCGGGGTTGGGGCGGGTCACTGAAGCTTTCTTT
CASSPGLGRVTEAFF
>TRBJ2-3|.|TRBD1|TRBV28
TGTGCCAGCTTGACAGGGGGCACAGATACGCAGTATTTT
CASLTGGTDTQYF
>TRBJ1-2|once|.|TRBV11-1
TGTGCCAGCAGCTTAGAGGGGCTTGGCGGCTACACCTTC
CASSLEGLGGYTF
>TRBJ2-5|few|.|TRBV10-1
TGCGCCAGCAGTGAGTCGGTGGCAGTAAAGACCCAGTACTTC
CASSESVAVKTQYF
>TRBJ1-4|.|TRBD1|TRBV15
TGTGCCACCAGCGCGACAGGGGCGGGTGAAAAACTGTTTTTT
CATSATGAGEKLFF
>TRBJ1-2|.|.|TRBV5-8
TGTGCCAGCAGCTTGGGGGGTTCTGTCTATGGCTACACCTTC
CASSLGGSVYGYTF